This T cell receptor beta chain was recovered during a study of T cell responses to AZD1222 COVID-19 vaccine. Points from the study as a whole: Along spike, vaccine-associated CD4 TCRs were found throughout, with dominance at 160-218 and 743-854. Among those given AZD1222, only six were seropositive at baseline. Unmutated variant regions are reportedly the target of nearly half of TCRs that are spike-specific. The donor cohort was predominantly white British with a female majority, and clonal diversity may have been underestimated.

The assay was immunoSEQ multiplex PCR, and TCRdb's table has in-frame clones only and misses some. Here the sample spans some 100,000 clones, about 89% being singletons. To note about this clone: Its antigen remains unidentified.

The germline V gene encodes CDR1 SGHRS and CDR2 YFSETQ. Trimming cost V 6 bases and J 5 bases; bases outside gene matches: 8. CDR3 size: 15 residues. Specimen: peripheral blood, collected on day 0 of AZD1222 vaccination. This chain connects TRBV5-1 to TRBJ2-5; 12 bases match TRBD2. The sequence was collected from an adult in good health. The CDR3 region has the DNA TGCGCCAGCACCCCGGGGGGGACTAGCGGGGAGACCCAGTACTTC. Its protein product is CASTPGGTSGETQYF.